Listed here are 3 T cell receptor beta chains from one sample, sequenced in a study of shared clonotypes between healthy human individuals. Assay: immunoSEQ multiplex PCR; the TCRdb copy retains only in-frame clones and omits some. The sample has approximately 530,000 clones, almost 97% seen once; the top ten hold approximately 0.062%. The sequencing sample was made of naive CD4+ T cells sorted from blood. Subset denoted: CD45RA+ positively selected. All receptors come from a woman aged 30 to 39 in good health.

This clone was detected once. The gene calls are TRBV2 and TRBJ2-7; 8 bases agree with TRBD1. Germline-derived CDR1 and CDR2 are SNHLY and FYNNEI. There are 15 residues in the CDR3. Unmatched junction bases numbered 8, after V lost 6 bases and J lost 1 base. In DNA form, the CDR3 reads TGTGCCAGCAGAGGACAGGGAATAGGGTCCTACGAGCAGTACTTC. Translated: CASRGQGIGSYEQYF.

This chain connects TRBV19 to TRBJ1-5; D possibly corresponds to TRBD1 (5 bases). There are 15 residues in the CDR3. The ends were cut back, 3 bases at V and 4 bases at J, with 13 bases in the middle. Germline V gene sequence: CDR1 LNHDA, CDR2 SQIVND (reference sequence). CDR3 DNA sequence: TGTGCCAGTAGTATCTGGGGGATTCGGAATCAGCCCCAGCATTTT. Translation: CASSIWGIRNQPQHF.

J is TRBJ1-5 and V is TRBV19; 7 bases agree with TRBD1. The CDR3 sequence is 15 residues long. CDR1 LNHDA and CDR2 SQIVND come from the germline V gene (reference sequence). V shed 3 bases and J 5 bases; nucleotides not matched to a gene: 7. CDR3 bases: TGTGCCAGTAGTATGAGCCAGGGGGGAGATCAGCCCCAGCATTTT. Protein product: CASSMSQGGDQPQHF.